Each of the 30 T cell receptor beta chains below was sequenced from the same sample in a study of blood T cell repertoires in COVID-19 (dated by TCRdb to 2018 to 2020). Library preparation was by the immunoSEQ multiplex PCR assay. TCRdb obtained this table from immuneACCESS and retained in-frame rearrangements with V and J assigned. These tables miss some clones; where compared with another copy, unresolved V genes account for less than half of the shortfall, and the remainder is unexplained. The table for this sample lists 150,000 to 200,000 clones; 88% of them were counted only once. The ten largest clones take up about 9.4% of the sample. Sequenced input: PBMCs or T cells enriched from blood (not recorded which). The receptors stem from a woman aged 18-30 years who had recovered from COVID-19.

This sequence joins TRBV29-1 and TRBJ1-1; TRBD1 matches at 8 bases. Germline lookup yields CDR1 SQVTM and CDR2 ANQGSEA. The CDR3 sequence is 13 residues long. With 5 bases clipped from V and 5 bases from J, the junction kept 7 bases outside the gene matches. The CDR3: CSVRQGIRTEAFF. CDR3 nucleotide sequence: TGCAGCGTTCGACAGGGGATAAGGACTGAAGCTTTCTTT.

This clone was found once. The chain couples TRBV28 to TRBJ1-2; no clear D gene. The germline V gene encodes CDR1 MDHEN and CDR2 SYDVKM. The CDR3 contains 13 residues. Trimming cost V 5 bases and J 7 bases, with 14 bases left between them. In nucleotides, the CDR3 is TGTGCCAGCAGTAATCAGGCGTCAGGTGGCTACACCTTC. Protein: CASSNQASGGYTF.

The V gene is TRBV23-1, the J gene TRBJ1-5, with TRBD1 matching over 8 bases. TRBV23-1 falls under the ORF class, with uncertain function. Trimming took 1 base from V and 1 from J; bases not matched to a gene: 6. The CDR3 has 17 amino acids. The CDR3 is CASSQLRTGSSNQPQHF. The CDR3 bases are TGCGCCAGCAGTCAATTAAGGACAGGGAGCAGCAATCAGCCCCAGCATTTT.

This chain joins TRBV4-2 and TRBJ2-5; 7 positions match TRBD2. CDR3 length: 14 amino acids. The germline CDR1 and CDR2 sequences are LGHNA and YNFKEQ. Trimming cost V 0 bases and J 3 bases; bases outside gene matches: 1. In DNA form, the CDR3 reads TGTGCCAGCAGCCAAGAAACTAGCGAAGAGACCCAGTACTTC. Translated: CASSQETSEETQYF.

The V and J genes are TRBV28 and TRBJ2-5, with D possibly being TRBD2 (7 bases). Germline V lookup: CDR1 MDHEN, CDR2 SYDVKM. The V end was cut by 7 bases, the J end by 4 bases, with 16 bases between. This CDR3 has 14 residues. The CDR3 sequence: CASISAGAGETQYF. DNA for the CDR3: TGTGCCAGCATCTCGGCGGGGGCCGGAGAGACCCAGTACTTC.

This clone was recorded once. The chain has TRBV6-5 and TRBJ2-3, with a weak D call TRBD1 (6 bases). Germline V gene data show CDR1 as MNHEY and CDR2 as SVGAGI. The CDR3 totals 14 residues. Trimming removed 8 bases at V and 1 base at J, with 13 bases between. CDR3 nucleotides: TGTGCCAGCTACAGGGAACCGGGCACAGATACGCAGTATTTT. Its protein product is CASYREPGTDTQYF.

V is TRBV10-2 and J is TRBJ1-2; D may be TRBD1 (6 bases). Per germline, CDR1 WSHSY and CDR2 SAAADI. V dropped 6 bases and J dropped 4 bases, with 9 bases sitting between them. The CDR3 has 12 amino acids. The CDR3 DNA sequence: TGCGCCAGCAGGGACAGCCTCTATGGCTACACCTTC. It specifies CASRDSLYGYTF.

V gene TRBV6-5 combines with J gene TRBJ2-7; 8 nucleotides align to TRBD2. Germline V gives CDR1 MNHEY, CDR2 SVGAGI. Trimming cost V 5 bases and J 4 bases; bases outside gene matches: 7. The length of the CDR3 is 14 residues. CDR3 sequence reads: CASSPSAGGYEQYF. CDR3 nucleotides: TGTGCCAGCAGTCCCAGCGCGGGGGGATACGAGCAGTACTTC.

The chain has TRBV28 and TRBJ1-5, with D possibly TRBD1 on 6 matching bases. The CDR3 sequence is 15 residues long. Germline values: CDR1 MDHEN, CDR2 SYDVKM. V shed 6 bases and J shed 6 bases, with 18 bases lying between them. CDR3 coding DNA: TGTGCCAGCAGCCGTCTACAGGGAATTGGTCAGCCCCAGCATTTT. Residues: CASSRLQGIGQPQHF.

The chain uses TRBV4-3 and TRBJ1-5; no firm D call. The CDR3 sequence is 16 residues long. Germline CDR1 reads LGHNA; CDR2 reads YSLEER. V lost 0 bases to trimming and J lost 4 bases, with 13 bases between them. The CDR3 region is CASSQDVGPQNQPQHF. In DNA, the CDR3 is TGCGCCAGCAGCCAAGATGTTGGGCCCCAAAATCAGCCCCAGCATTTT.

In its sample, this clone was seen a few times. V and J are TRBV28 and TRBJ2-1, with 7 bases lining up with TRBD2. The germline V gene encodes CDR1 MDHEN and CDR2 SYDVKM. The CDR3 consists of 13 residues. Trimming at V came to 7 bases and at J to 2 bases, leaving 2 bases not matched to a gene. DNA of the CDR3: TGTGCCAGCACGGGGGGACCCTACAATGAGCAGTTCTTC. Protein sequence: CASTGGPYNEQFF.

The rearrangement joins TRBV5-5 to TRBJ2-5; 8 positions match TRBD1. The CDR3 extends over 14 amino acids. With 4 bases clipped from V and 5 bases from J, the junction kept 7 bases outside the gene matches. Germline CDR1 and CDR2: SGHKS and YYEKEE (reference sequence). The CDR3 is CASSLSWTGETQYF. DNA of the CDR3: TGTGCCAGCAGCCTATCGTGGACAGGGGAGACCCAGTACTTC.

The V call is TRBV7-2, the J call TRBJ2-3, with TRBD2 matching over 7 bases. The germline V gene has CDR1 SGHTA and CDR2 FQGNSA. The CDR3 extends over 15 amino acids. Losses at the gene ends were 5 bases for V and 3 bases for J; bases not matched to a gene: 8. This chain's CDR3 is CASSPWASGTDTQYF. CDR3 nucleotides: TGTGCCAGCAGCCCCTGGGCTAGCGGAACAGATACGCAGTATTTT.

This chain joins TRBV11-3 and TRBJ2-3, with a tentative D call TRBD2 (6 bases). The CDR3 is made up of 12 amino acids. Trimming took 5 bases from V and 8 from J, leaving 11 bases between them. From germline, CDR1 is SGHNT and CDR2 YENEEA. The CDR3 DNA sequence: TGTGCCAGCAGCGGCGGGGTGGGTACGCAGTATTTT. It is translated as CASSGGVGTQYF.

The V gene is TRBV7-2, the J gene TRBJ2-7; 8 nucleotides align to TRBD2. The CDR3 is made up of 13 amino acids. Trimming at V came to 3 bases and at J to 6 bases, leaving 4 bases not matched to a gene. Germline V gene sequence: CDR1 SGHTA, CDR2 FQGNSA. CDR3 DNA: TGTGCCAGCAGCTTTACGGGAGGGCGCGAGCAGTACTTC. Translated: CASSFTGGREQYF. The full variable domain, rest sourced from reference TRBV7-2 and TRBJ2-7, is GAGVSQSPSNKVTEKGKDVELRCDPISGHTALYWYRQSLGQGLEFLIYFQGNSAPDKSGLPSDRFSAERTGGSVSTLTIQRTQQEDSAVYLCASSFTGGREQYFGPGTRLTVT.

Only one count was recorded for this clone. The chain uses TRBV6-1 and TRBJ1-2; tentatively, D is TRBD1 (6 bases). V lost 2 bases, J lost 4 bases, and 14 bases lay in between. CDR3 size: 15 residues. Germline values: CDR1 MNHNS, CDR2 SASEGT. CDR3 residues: CASSERRGGGYGYTF. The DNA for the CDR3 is TGTGCCAGCAGTGAAAGACGTGGGGGCGGCTATGGCTACACCTTC.

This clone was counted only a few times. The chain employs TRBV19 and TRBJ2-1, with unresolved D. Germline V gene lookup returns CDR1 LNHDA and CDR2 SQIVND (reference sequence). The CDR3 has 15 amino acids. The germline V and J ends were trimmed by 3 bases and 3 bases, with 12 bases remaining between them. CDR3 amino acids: CASSIELEIYNEQFF. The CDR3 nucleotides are TGTGCCAGTAGTATTGAACTGGAGATCTACAATGAGCAGTTCTTC.

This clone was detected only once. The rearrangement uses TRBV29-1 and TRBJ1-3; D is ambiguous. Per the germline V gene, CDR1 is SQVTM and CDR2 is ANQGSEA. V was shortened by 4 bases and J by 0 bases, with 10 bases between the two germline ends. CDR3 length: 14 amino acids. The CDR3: CSVVEGYSGNTIYF. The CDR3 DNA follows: TGCAGCGTTGTCGAGGGCTACTCTGGAAACACCATATATTTT.

The CDR3 DNA reads as TGTGCCATCAGTGGGGTTGGCGGGACCTACAATGAGCAGTTCTTC. This sequence encodes CAISGVGGTYNEQFF. The chain links TRBV10-3 to TRBJ2-1; perhaps TRBD2 as D (6 bases). Trimming took off 4 bases at V and 2 bases at J, with 12 bases between the two ends. The CDR3 loop spans 15 amino acids. Looked up from germline, CDR1 is ENHRY and CDR2 is SYGVKD.

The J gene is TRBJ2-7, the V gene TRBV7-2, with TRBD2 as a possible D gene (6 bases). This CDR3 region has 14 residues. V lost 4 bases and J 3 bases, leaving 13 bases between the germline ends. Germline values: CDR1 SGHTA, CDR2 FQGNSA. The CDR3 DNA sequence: TGTGCCAGCAGCTACGGGGACTCCCTCTACGAGCAGTACTTC. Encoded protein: CASSYGDSLYEQYF.

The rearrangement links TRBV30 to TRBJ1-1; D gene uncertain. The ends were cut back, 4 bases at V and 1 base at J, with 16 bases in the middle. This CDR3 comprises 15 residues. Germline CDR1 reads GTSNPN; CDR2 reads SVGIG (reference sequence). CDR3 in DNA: TGTGCCTGGACCGGGTACGTTGTGGGGAACACTGAAGCTTTCTTT. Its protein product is CAWTGYVVGNTEAFF.

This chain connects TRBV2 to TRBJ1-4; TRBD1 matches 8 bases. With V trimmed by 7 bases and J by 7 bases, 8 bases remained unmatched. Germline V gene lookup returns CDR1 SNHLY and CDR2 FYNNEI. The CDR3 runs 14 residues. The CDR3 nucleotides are TGTGCCAGCATACGGACAGGGTCGGGTGAAAAACTGTTTTTT. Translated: CASIRTGSGEKLFF.

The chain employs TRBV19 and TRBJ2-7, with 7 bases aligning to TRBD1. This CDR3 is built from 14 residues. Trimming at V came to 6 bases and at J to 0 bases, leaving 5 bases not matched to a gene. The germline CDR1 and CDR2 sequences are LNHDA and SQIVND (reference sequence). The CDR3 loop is CASSTDRSSYEQYF. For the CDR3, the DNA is TGTGCCAGTAGCACGGACAGGAGCTCCTACGAGCAGTACTTC. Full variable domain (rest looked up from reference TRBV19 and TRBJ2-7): DGGITQSPKYLFRKEGQNVTLSCEQNLNHDAMYWYRQDPGQGLRLIYYSQIVNDFQKGDIAEGYSVSREKKESFPLTVTSAQKNPTAFYLCASSTDRSSYEQYFGPGTRLTVT.

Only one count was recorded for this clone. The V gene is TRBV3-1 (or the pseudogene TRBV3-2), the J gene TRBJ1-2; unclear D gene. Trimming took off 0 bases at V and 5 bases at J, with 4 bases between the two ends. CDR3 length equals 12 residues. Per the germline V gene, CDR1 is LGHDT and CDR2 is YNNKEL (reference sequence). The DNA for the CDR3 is TGTGCCAGCAGCCAAGAGCGTTATGGCTACACCTTC. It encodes CASSQERYGYTF.

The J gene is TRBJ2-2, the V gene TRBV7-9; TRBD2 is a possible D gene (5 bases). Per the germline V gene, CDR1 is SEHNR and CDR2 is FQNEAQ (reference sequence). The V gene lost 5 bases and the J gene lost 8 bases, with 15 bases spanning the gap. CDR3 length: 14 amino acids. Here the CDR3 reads CASSPPGIWGELFF. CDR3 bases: TGTGCCAGCAGCCCCCCCGGGATCTGGGGGGAGCTGTTTTTT.

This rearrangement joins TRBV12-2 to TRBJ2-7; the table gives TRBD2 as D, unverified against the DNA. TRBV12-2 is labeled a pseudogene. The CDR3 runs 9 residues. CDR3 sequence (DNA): TGTGCAAGTCGCTCCCGATTAGAATTC. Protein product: CASRSRLEF.

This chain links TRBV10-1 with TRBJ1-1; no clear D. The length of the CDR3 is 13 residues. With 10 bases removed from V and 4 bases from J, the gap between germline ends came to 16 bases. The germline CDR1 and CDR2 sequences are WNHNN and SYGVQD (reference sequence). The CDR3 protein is CATQLNRGTEAFF. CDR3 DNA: TGCGCCACCCAACTGAACCGGGGCACTGAAGCTTTCTTT.

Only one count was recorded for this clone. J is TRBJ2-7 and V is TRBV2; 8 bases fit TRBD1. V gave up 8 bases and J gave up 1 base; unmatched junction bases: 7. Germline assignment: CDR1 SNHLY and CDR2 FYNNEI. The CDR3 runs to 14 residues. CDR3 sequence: CASYRDRYSYEQYF. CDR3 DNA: TGTGCCAGCTACCGGGACAGGTATTCCTACGAGCAGTACTTC.

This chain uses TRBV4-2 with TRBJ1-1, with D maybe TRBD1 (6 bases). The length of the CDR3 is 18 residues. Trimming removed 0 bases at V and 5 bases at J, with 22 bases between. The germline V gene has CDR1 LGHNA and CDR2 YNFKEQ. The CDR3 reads CASSQDGESGDWWTEAFF. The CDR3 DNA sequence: TGTGCCAGCAGCCAAGATGGCGAATCAGGGGATTGGTGGACTGAAGCTTTCTTT.

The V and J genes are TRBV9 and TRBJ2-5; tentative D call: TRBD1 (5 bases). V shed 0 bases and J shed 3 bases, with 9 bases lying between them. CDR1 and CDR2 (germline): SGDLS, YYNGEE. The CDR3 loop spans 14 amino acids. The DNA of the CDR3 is TGTGCCAGCAGCGTAGAGGCAGGGAAAGAGACCCAGTACTTC. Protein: CASSVEAGKETQYF.